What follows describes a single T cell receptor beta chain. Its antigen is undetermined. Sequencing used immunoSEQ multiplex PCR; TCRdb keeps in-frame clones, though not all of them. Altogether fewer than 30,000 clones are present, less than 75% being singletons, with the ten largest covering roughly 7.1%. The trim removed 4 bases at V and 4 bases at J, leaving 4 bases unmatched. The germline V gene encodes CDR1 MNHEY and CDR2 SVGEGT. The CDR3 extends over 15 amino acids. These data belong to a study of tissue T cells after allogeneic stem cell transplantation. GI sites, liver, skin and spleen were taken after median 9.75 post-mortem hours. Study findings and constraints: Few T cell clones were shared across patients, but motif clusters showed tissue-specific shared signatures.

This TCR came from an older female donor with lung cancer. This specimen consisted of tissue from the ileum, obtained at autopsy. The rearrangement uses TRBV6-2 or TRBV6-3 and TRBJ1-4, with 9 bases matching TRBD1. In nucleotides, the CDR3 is TGTGCCAGCAGTTCGGGACAGGGCGGTAATGAAAAACTGTTTTTT. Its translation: CASSSGQGGNEKLFF.